This entry lists 26 T cell receptor beta chains sequenced from one sample in a study of blood T cell repertoires in COVID-19. TCRdb's table, derived via immunoSEQ multiplex PCR, lists solely in-frame clones and lacks some. The sample lists a few hundred thousand clones; approximately 84% were seen once. Sequencing was done on a sample of PBMCs or T cells enriched from blood (not recorded which). The source is a woman under 30 who had recovered from COVID-19.

The chain links TRBV6-5 to TRBJ1-6; D unclear. V lost 2 bases and J 9 bases, leaving 14 bases between the germline ends. CDR3 length: 15 amino acids. CDR1 is MNHEY and CDR2 is SVGAGI in the germline V gene. The CDR3 bases are TGTGCCAGCAGTTACCCTCGAGGCCGGTTTTCACCCCTCCACTTT. Its translation: CASSYPRGRFSPLHF.

The chain joins TRBV10-3 to TRBJ1-3, with a weak D call TRBD1 (6 bases). The CDR3 is 13 residues long. CDR1 and CDR2 from the germline V gene are ENHRY and SYGVKD. The V gene lost 5 bases and the J gene lost 3 bases, with 8 bases spanning the gap. The CDR3, as DNA: TGTGCCATCAGTAAGGACAGTGGAAACACCATATATTTT. Its translation: CAISKDSGNTIYF.

V is TRBV7-2 and J is TRBJ2-5; maybe TRBD2 (6 bases). The ends were cut back, 8 bases at V and 0 bases at J, with 10 bases in the middle. Germline CDR1 reads SGHTA; CDR2 reads FQGNSA. The CDR3 sequence is 13 residues long. Here the CDR3 reads CASAGTYQETQYF. The CDR3 nucleotides read TGTGCCAGCGCGGGGACGTACCAAGAGACCCAGTACTTC.

The J gene is TRBJ2-7, the V gene TRBV7-9, with 9 bases lining up with TRBD1. The trim removed 2 bases at V and 0 bases at J, leaving 5 bases unmatched. Germline V gene lookup returns CDR1 SEHNR and CDR2 FQNEAQ (reference sequence). The length of the CDR3 is 16 residues. Written as DNA, the CDR3 is TGTGCCAGCAGCTTACCGGGACAGGGAACCTCCTACGAGCAGTACTTC. Translated, it gives CASSLPGQGTSYEQYF.

The CDR3 sequence: CASSLIQGTEAFF. The CDR3 DNA follows: TGCGCCAGCAGCTTAATCCAGGGCACTGAAGCTTTCTTT. The chain combines TRBV5-1 with TRBJ1-1; D is possibly TRBD1 (5 bases). The CDR3 is 13 amino acids. Trimming left V 2 bases short and J 4 bases short, with 9 bases between. CDR1 is SGHRS, CDR2 YFSETQ, per germline.

The J gene is TRBJ1-2, the V gene TRBV2; D is unclear. V dropped 0 bases and J dropped 3 bases, with 20 bases sitting between them. The CDR3 has 18 amino acids. CDR1 is SNHLY, CDR2 FYNNEI, per germline. CDR3 coding DNA: TGTGCCAGCAGTGAAGCGCCCGGGAACATGCCTATATACTATGGCTACACCTTC. It is translated as CASSEAPGNMPIYYGYTF.

The chain carries TRBV19 and TRBJ1-1; 10 bases map to TRBD1. CDR3 length: 15 amino acids. J gave up 1 base and V 7 bases, and 6 bases lay outside the gene matches. Germline loops: CDR1 LNHDA, CDR2 SQIVND (reference sequence). In DNA form, the CDR3 reads TGTGCCAGTAATCCGGGACAGGGGACGAACACTGAAGCTTTCTTT. It codes for CASNPGQGTNTEAFF.

The chain recombines TRBV3-1 (or the pseudogene TRBV3-2) with TRBJ1-2, with 7 bases fitting TRBD1. This CDR3 comprises 13 residues. V was clipped by 4 bases and J by 8 bases; unmatched bases: 7. The germline V gene has CDR1 LGHDT and CDR2 YNNKEL (reference sequence). The CDR3 DNA sequence: TGTGCCAGCAGCCCTTCGACAGGGAACGGCTACACCTTC. This gives the protein CASSPSTGNGYTF.

The chain employs TRBV5-1 and TRBJ2-1, with 7 bases aligning to TRBD2. Per germline, CDR1 SGHRS and CDR2 YFSETQ. The CDR3 has 16 amino acids. J was trimmed by 7 bases and V by 4 bases; bases with no gene match: 14. The CDR3 DNA sequence: TGCGCCAGCAGCAATAGGAGACTAGCTGCAACTAATGAGCAGTTCTTC. Its translation is CASSNRRLAATNEQFF.

CDR3 coding DNA: TGCAGCGTTGGATACGGGACAGGCTCATATCCTACGCAGTATTTT. The encoded protein is CSVGYGTGSYPTQYF. The rearrangement joins TRBV29-1 to TRBJ2-3; 8 bases map to TRBD1. Germline V gene sequence: CDR1 SQVTM, CDR2 ANQGSEA. CDR3 length: 15 residues. Losses at the gene ends were 4 bases for V and 8 bases for J; bases not matched to a gene: 14.

This clone occurred once. V usage is TRBV2 and J usage is TRBJ1-3, with D hard to call. This CDR3 comprises 15 residues. The V end lost 1 base, the J end lost 0 bases, and 7 bases lay between the germline ends. The V gene's germline CDR1 is SNHLY and CDR2 FYNNEI. CDR3: CASSEVAFSGNTIYF. The CDR3 region has the DNA TGTGCCAGCAGTGAAGTGGCTTTCTCTGGAAACACCATATATTTT. The entire variable domain, with the rest obtained from reference TRBV2 and TRBJ1-3, is as follows: EPEVTQTPSHQVTQMGQEVILRCVPISNHLYFYWYRQILGQKVEFLVSFYNNEISEKSEIFDDQFSVERPDGSNFTLKIRSTKLEDSAMYFCASSEVAFSGNTIYFGEGSWLTVV.

The gene calls are TRBV9 and TRBJ2-2; 9 bases line up with TRBD1. The germline V gene has CDR1 SGDLS and CDR2 YYNGEE. Trimming cost V 1 base and J 4 bases; bases outside gene matches: 5. This CDR3 is 16 amino acids long. The CDR3 reads CASSVSGTGSTGELFF. Written as DNA, the CDR3 is TGTGCCAGCAGCGTATCCGGGACAGGGTCCACCGGGGAGCTGTTTTTT.

The V call is TRBV5-4, the J call TRBJ2-3, with 7 bases fitting TRBD2. The trim removed 2 bases at V and 6 bases at J, leaving 3 bases unmatched. The CDR3 extends over 13 amino acids. CDR1 SGHNT and CDR2 YYREEE come from the germline V gene (reference sequence). This CDR3 is CASSLSGVDTQYF. CDR3 nucleotides: TGTGCCAGCAGCTTAAGCGGGGTGGATACGCAGTATTTT.

The rearrangement links TRBV6-5 to TRBJ2-2; D gene ambiguous. The CDR3 is 15 amino acids. CDR1 and CDR2 from the germline V gene are MNHEY and SVGAGI. The V gene lost 5 bases and the J gene lost 3 bases, with 13 bases spanning the gap. The CDR3 spells CASSRDYIYTGELFF. CDR3 sequence (DNA): TGTGCCAGCAGTCGAGATTATATCTACACCGGGGAGCTGTTTTTT.

The chain uses TRBV18 and TRBJ2-2; 8 bases align to TRBD1. This CDR3 is built from 16 residues. J was trimmed by 6 bases and V by 3 bases; bases with no gene match: 9. Germline V gives CDR1 KGHSH, CDR2 LQKENI. In DNA form, the CDR3 reads TGTGCCAGCTCACCCGGGACAGGCCTCGTTTCCGGGGAGCTGTTTTTT. This gives the protein CASSPGTGLVSGELFF.

This clone has only one observation. The chain couples TRBV7-3 to TRBJ1-1, with 9 bases lining up with TRBD1. The CDR3 covers 15 residues. The V segment lost 5 bases and the J segment 4 bases; nucleotides outside the gene matches: 8. CDR1 SGHTA and CDR2 FQGTGA come from the germline V gene. This chain's CDR3 is CASSLTGQGSTEAFF. In DNA, the CDR3 is TGTGCCAGCAGCCTCACGGGACAGGGTAGCACTGAAGCTTTCTTT.

The gene calls are TRBV6-5 and TRBJ2-5; D may be TRBD2 (5 bases). Trimming removed 6 bases at V and 5 bases at J, with 19 bases between. The germline V gene encodes CDR1 MNHEY and CDR2 SVGAGI. This CDR3 region has 15 residues. The CDR3 nucleotides are TGTGCCAGCAGCTCTGACTACCTGTATACTGAGACCCAGTACTTC. Amino acid sequence: CASSSDYLYTETQYF.

This chain uses TRBV12-2 with TRBJ1-1; the table assigns TRBD1, which was not confirmed against the DNA. TRBV12-2 is a documented pseudogene. CDR3 size: 16 residues. The CDR3 sequence: CASRLRELKMNTEAFF. CDR3 coding DNA: TGTGCAAGTCGGCTCAGGGAATTGAAAATGAACACTGAAGCTTTCTTT.

This sequence joins TRBV10-1 and TRBJ2-1; 9 bases map to TRBD1. V was clipped by 5 bases and J by 12 bases; unmatched bases: 8. The CDR3 contains 13 residues. CDR1 and CDR2 (germline): WNHNN, SYGVQD (reference sequence). CDR3 sequence reads: CASSPGQGIRQFF. DNA of the CDR3: TGCGCCAGCAGTCCAGGACAGGGGATCCGGCAGTTCTTC.

The J gene is TRBJ1-3, the V gene TRBV7-9, with 8 bases identical to TRBD1. Trimming removed 5 bases from V and 2 bases from J; junction bases left unmatched: 8. The CDR3 is 16 amino acids. Germline V gene data show CDR1 as SEHNR and CDR2 as FQNEAQ (reference sequence). CDR3: CASSDLPGQAGNTIYF. The CDR3 DNA reads TGTGCCAGCAGCGATTTACCGGGACAGGCTGGAAACACCATATATTTT.

The rearrangement links TRBV7-9 to TRBJ1-2; 9 bases map to TRBD1. The CDR3 spans 14 residues. Germline V gene data show CDR1 as SEHNR and CDR2 as FQNEAQ (reference sequence). V shed 5 bases and J 4 bases; nucleotides not matched to a gene: 5. The CDR3 reads CASSNPGQGYGYTF. The CDR3 region has the DNA TGTGCCAGCAGCAACCCGGGACAGGGCTATGGCTACACCTTC.

The chain has TRBV6-4 and TRBJ1-1; D gene uncertain. From germline, CDR1 is MRHNA and CDR2 SNTAGT. This CDR3 comprises 17 residues. Deletions cut 0 bases from V and 0 bases from J, with 14 bases between. The CDR3 nucleotides are TGTGCCAGCAGTGACTCATTTCCTCCGGAGTTGAACACTGAAGCTTTCTTT. It specifies CASSDSFPPELNTEAFF.

The rearrangement links TRBV4-1 to TRBJ2-7, with no clear D. This CDR3 region has 15 residues. Looked up from germline, CDR1 is MGHRA and CDR2 is YSYEKL. The V gene lost 0 bases and the J gene lost 2 bases, with 11 bases spanning the gap. The CDR3: CASSQEFGQPYEQYF. DNA for the CDR3: TGCGCCAGCAGCCAAGAATTTGGGCAGCCCTACGAGCAGTACTTC.

Points on this clone: Other nucleotide sequences from this sample produce the same CDR3. This sequence joins TRBV28 and TRBJ2-7; a possible D gene is TRBD1 (6 bases). The CDR3 length is 14 residues. Trimming took off 6 bases at V and 2 bases at J, with 14 bases between the two ends. Germline V gives CDR1 MDHEN, CDR2 SYDVKM. This CDR3 is CASSPGTSPYEQYF. Written as DNA, the CDR3 is TGTGCCAGCAGCCCGGGGACATCACCCTACGAGCAGTACTTC.

For the CDR3, the DNA is TGCAGCGAGGGAGACAGGGCAGACACCGGGGAGCTGTTTTTT. Protein product: CSEGDRADTGELFF. The chain carries TRBV29-1 and TRBJ2-2, with 7 nucleotides matching TRBD1. V lost 7 bases to trimming and J lost 3 bases; unmatched junction nucleotides: 8. The CDR3 sequence is 14 residues long. The germline V gene encodes CDR1 SQVTM and CDR2 ANQGSEA.

CDR3 nucleotides: TGTGCCAGCAGTGACACACAGGGGTTGGGAGAAAAACTGTTTTTT. Translating it yields CASSDTQGLGEKLFF. The genes are TRBV6-1 and TRBJ1-4, with TRBD1 matching 7 bases. The V segment lost 3 bases and the J segment 8 bases; nucleotides outside the gene matches: 9. Germline loops: CDR1 MNHNS, CDR2 SASEGT. The CDR3 runs 15 residues.